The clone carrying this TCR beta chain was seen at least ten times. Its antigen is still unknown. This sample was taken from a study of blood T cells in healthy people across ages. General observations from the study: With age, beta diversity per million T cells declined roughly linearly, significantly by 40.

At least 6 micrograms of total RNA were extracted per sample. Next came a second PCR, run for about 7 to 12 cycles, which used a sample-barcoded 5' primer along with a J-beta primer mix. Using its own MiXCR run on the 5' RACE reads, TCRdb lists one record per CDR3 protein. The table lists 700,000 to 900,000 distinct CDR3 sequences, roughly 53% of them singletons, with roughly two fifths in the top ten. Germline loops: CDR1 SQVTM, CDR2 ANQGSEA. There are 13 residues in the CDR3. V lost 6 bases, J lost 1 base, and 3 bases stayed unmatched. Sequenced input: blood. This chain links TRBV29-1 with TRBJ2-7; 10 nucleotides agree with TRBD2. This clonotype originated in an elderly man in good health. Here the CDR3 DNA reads TGCAGCGTGACTAGCGGGTCTTCCTACGAGCAGTACTTC. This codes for CSVTSGSSYEQYF.